Listed here is a single TCR beta chain. As yet, its antigen is unknown. Total RNA was isolated from whole blood without T cell sorting. Template switching appended UMIs that held a 6-nucleotide sample barcode. TCRdb re-analyzed the 5' RACE reads; it lists each CDR3 protein once, without DNA. The ten top clones account for 2% to 2.5%, within a sample of hundreds of thousands of distinct CDR3 sequences. This CDR3 spans 16 amino acids. The germline CDR1 and CDR2 sequences are SGHVS and FNYEAQ. This record comes from a study of monozygotic twins with inflammatory bowel disease. Study observations and caveats: People with IBD had fewer clonotypes in common with others than healthy twins did, especially with disease activity. Among twins, concordant and discordant pairs did not differ in repertoire similarity, possibly from limited power.

The specimen sequenced was blood. The source of this sequence is a human donor with ulcerative colitis or Crohn's disease, or a healthy co-twin of an affected twin (not recorded which). The V call is TRBV7-6, the J call TRBJ2-3. This CDR3 reads CASSPGRNILRDTQYF.